The source of this T cell receptor beta chain is a study of identifying expanded T cells in peripheral blood (dated by TCRdb to between 2018 and 2021). In terms of the full investigation: Technical replicates were generated by sequencing separate aliquots of the same genomic DNA pool, and four replicates were compared pairwise. Broader findings and caveats from the paper: The authors expected that biological variance in healthy repertoires might rise further over much longer intervals, such as months to years. The binomial model flagged approximately 1.2 differentially abundant clones between technical replicates, compared with approximately 15 over roughly 2 weeks and 19 to 20 over roughly 4 weeks. Across all healthy-donor time intervals, the beta-binomial model significantly cut both the number of clones called differentially abundant and the false-positive rate. Across all healthy donors, variance in clone template counts between roughly two-week samples was found to increase significantly with total template count.

The CDR3 goes from the cysteine to the phenylalanine over 17 residues. The read is trimmed to its CDR3 DNA, 51 bases read in frame from base 1. The germline V end is reduced by 0 bases and the J end by 1 base; junction bases left unmatched: 8. Looking up the germline V gene (reference sequence) yields CDR1 SGHNT and CDR2 YYREEE. The immunoSEQ Assay, which uses bias-controlled multiplex PCR amplification of genomic DNA, was used to profile TCRbeta CDR3 regions. The original pipeline was this. The absolute abundance of each unique TCRbeta CDR3 region was quantified after sequences were collapsed and filtered. Differential abundance was assessed using a binomial (Fisher-equivalent) model and a beta-binomial model in which time-dependent variance fitted from healthy donors was added. Clones with fewer than 5 combined templates were excluded, and clones with Benjamini-Hochberg FDR below 0.01 were called differentially abundant. The form v = (b*log(k)+a)^2 was used to model beta-binomial variance as a function of total template count across the two samples. Not all clones reach the TCRdb copy of this immuneACCESS table, which keeps in-frame sequences only. Checked studies attribute under half of the gap to unresolved V genes and leave the rest unexplained. For V, J and clone size, that table is used; D and trimming come from the DNA. For this sample the table gives tens of thousands of clones, of which roughly 84% were detected only once. Roughly a fifth of the sample is taken by the ten largest.

Comment on this clone: The target of this receptor is not known. One base away there is no much larger clone; base qualities are not given.

No immune events, such as infections, were documented for the healthy donors during the collection period. Time-dependent variance in a beta-binomial model of T-cell clone differential abundance was calibrated using healthy-donor blood repertoires as a training cohort. The training cohort comprised roughly 10 healthy donors, 3 female and 7 male. On average the donors were 43 years old, and their ages spanned 29 to 64 years. Whole blood from each healthy donor was obtained from a commercial supplier and was collected at three time points about two weeks apart. For immunosequencing, genomic DNA was extracted from whole blood that had not been sorted.

Sequencing was performed on blood. The sequence was obtained from a person aged 18 to 70 in good health. This chain is built from TRBV5-4 and TRBJ2-7, with 9 bases in between that match TRBD2. The base sequence is TGTGCCAGCAGCTTGGATTTGCGGGAGGGTGGATCCTACGAGCAGTACTTC. Translated, this gives CASSLDLREGGSYEQYF.